This TCR beta chain originates from a study of T-cell reconstitution after alpha-beta-depleted transplantation in children. Preparation of the TCRbeta library used unique molecular identifiers. MiXCR was run by TCRdb on the PCR reads, yielding one entry per CDR3 protein. Among approximately 980,000 distinct CDR3 sequences listed, about 26% were seen once. This clonotype was seen a few times. Its antigen is not identified. CDR3 length equals 13 residues. Trimming took 6 bases from V and 4 from J, leaving 7 bases between them. Germline CDR1 and CDR2: MGHDK and SYGVNS. The study's findings and limits: Hyperexpanded clones declined; after one year, newly produced T cells mostly supplied diversity.

The clonotype originates from a boy under two years old who had a stem cell transplant for SCID, so the T cells may come from the graft donor. The sequencing here drew on PBMCs, mostly from graft donor cells, taken 360 days after TCRalphabeta/CD19-depleted stem cell transplant. This chain connects TRBV25-1 to TRBJ2-6; D is ambiguous. This CDR3 reads CASRPHGANVLTF. CDR3 DNA sequence: TGTGCCAGCAGGCCGCACGGGGCCAACGTCCTGACTTTC.